This note documents a single TCR beta chain sequence. This specimen belongs to a study of radiation and T cells in renal cell carcinoma. The CDR3 spans 13 residues. Trimming left V 1 base short and J 6 bases short, with 6 bases between. Germline CDR1 and CDR2: LNHDA and SQIVND (reference sequence). Time point meaning: baseline pretreatment blood. Treatment meaning: 15 Gy SBRT to primary tumor, nephrectomy 4 weeks later. The patient's renal cell carcinoma had clear cell pathology. Clones were read by immunoSEQ multiplex PCR, and TCRdb kept only the in-frame ones, dropping some. This table has 130,000 to 150,000 clones, nearly 90% appearing once.

The sequence was obtained from a woman in her forties or fifties with renal cell carcinoma. The source material was blood, sampled from a patient whose treatment included radiotherapy and nephrectomy. The chain has TRBV19 and TRBJ2-2, with D unclear. The CDR3 DNA is TGTGCCAGTAGTATAGTCAATCCCGGGGAGCTGTTTTTT. Translated: CASSIVNPGELFF.